This TCR beta chain was obtained from a study of response to subunit inactivated influenza vaccine. Study findings and constraints: The authors proposed limited new T cell recruitment per seasonal influenza vaccination.

The CDR3 length is 16 residues. J was trimmed by 8 bases and V by 1 base; bases with no gene match: 9. Germline CDR1 reads SGHTA; CDR2 reads FQGNSA. TCRdb reanalysed the RT-PCR reads using MiXCR and keeps one entry per CDR3 protein. Of 450,000 to 700,000 distinct CDR3 sequences listed, around 15% are singletons. As regards this clonotype: Its target is not known.

Sample: PBMCs from blood, taken approximately 12 days after vaccination. This TCR came from a man aged 45 to 65 who received an inactivated influenza vaccine. The V and J genes are TRBV7-2 and TRBJ1-4; 8 bases map to TRBD1. In nucleotides, the CDR3 is TGTGCCAGCAGCTTAGATTCCCAGGGGGCAGGCGAAAAACTGTTTTTT. It specifies CASSLDSQGAGEKLFF. The entire variable domain, with the rest obtained from reference TRBV7-2 and TRBJ1-4, is as follows: GAGVSQSPSNKVTEKGKDVELRCDPISGHTALYWYRQSLGQGLEFLIYFQGNSAPDKSGLPSDRFSAERTGGSVSTLTIQRTQQEDSAVYLCASSLDSQGAGEKLFFGSGTQLSVL.